This is a list of T cell receptor beta chains from one sample in a study of blood T cell repertoires in COVID-19. Clones were sequenced by immunoSEQ multiplex PCR, and TCRdb holds only the in-frame ones, with some missing. In the table there are about 200,000 clones, under 90% of which are singletons. The sample was peripheral blood. Every receptor here comes from a man in his sixties who had recovered from COVID-19. Each CDR3 is given with its conserved first and last residue. The D gene is left open where the match is weak. Rows may omit the clone size; those that give it use once, few, many or a size class.

DNA: TGTGCCAGCAGCCAAAGCGGGAGGGCCGAATTGCACGAGCAGTACTTC
CDR3: CASSQSGRAELHEQYF
size: NA
V: TRBV9
D: TRBD2
J: TRBJ2-7

DNA: TGTGCCAGTAGTACCCGGGACAGGAACACTGAAGCTTTCTTT
CDR3: CASSTRDRNTEAFF
size: NA
V: TRBV19
D: TRBD1
J: TRBJ1-1

DNA: TGTGCCAGCAGCCCCGGGGGAAGGACAGATACGCAGTATTTT
CDR3: CASSPGGRTDTQYF
size: NA
V: TRBV2
D: NA
J: TRBJ2-3

DNA: TGTGCCAGCAGCCAGACAGGGATCCCCCGAAACGAGCAGTACTTC
CDR3: CASSQTGIPRNEQYF
size: NA
V: TRBV5-6
D: TRBD1
J: TRBJ2-7

DNA: TGTGCCAGCAGTCGCGGGGACAGGGGTGGTGTTGATACGCAGTATTTT
CDR3: CASSRGDRGGVDTQYF
size: NA
V: TRBV28
D: TRBD1
J: TRBJ2-3

DNA: TGCGCCAGCAGTGAGCTGGGGCCGGGGCAGTTCTTC
CDR3: CASSELGPGQFF
size: NA
V: TRBV10-2
D: NA
J: TRBJ2-1

DNA: TGTGCCAGCAGTCTCTCGGGGTACGAGCAGTACTTC
CDR3: CASSLSGYEQYF
size: once
V: TRBV2
D: NA
J: TRBJ2-7

DNA: TGTGCCAGTAGAGCCGGGACAATGTACTCCGGGGAGCTGTTTTTT
CDR3: CASRAGTMYSGELFF
size: NA
V: TRBV19
D: NA
J: TRBJ2-2

DNA: TGTGCCGTGCGGGACAGTAGCAATCAGCCCCAGCATTTT
CDR3: CAVRDSSNQPQHF
size: once
V: TRBV19
D: TRBD1
J: TRBJ1-5

DNA: TGTGCCACCAGTGGGAGACCGGACAGCTCGGAGGGAAACACCATATATTTT
CDR3: CATSGRPDSSEGNTIYF
size: NA
V: TRBV24-1
D: NA
J: TRBJ1-3

DNA: TGCGCCAGCAGCCAAGATCGAGACCCTCGAGGGGAAAAACTGTTTTTT
CDR3: CASSQDRDPRGEKLFF
size: NA
V: TRBV4-3
D: NA
J: TRBJ1-4

DNA: TGTGCCAGCAGCTGGGGGCAGGTCGCAAACAATGAGCAGTTCTTC
CDR3: CASSWGQVANNEQFF
size: NA
V: TRBV7-3
D: NA
J: TRBJ2-1

DNA: TGCGCCAGCAGCTTGGCCGAAAGGGGAGAGCAGTACTTC
CDR3: CASSLAERGEQYF
size: once
V: TRBV5-1
D: NA
J: TRBJ2-7

DNA: TGTGCCAGCAGCTTACAGGGGCGCCTCTACGAGCAGTACTTC
CDR3: CASSLQGRLYEQYF
size: NA
V: TRBV7-2
D: NA
J: TRBJ2-7

DNA: TGTGCCAGCAGCTTAGGCGGTGATAAAGCACCCCTCCACTTT
CDR3: CASSLGGDKAPLHF
size: NA
V: TRBV7-9
D: NA
J: TRBJ1-6

DNA: TGTGCCAGCAGTGCCAGGGACACCCAGCACACCTTC
CDR3: CASSARDTQHTF
size: NA
V: TRBV25-1
D: NA
J: TRBJ1-2

DNA: TGTGCCAGCAGACCTTCCGGAGCCTACGAGCAGTACTTC
CDR3: CASRPSGAYEQYF
size: NA
V: TRBV27
D: NA
J: TRBJ2-7

DNA: TGTGCCAGCAGCCAAGACCGTCTCGGCGAGCAGTACTTC
CDR3: CASSQDRLGEQYF
size: NA
V: TRBV4-2
D: NA
J: TRBJ2-7

DNA: TGTGCCAGTAGTATAGGGCAGGGGCACTCTGGAAACACCATATATTTT
CDR3: CASSIGQGHSGNTIYF
size: NA
V: TRBV19
D: NA
J: TRBJ1-3

DNA: TGTGCCAGCAGTACCACCCAGGGCATCTATGGCTACACCTTC
CDR3: CASSTTQGIYGYTF
size: NA
V: TRBV2
D: NA
J: TRBJ1-2

DNA: TGTGCCAGCAGTGATACAGGGGCACGGGGCTACACCTTC
CDR3: CASSDTGARGYTF
size: NA
V: TRBV6-1
D: TRBD1
J: TRBJ1-2

DNA: TGTGCCAGCAGTCCTGGACAGGGCGGGACAGATACGCAGTATTTT
CDR3: CASSPGQGGTDTQYF
size: NA
V: TRBV6-6
D: TRBD1
J: TRBJ2-3

DNA: TGCAGCGTTAATAGCGGAGCTTACGAGCAGTACTTC
CDR3: CSVNSGAYEQYF
size: NA
V: TRBV29-1
D: NA
J: TRBJ2-7

DNA: TGTGCCAGCAGCTTCGGGACTATCTACAATGAGCAGTTCTTC
CDR3: CASSFGTIYNEQFF
size: NA
V: TRBV5-5
D: TRBD2
J: TRBJ2-1

DNA: TGTGCCAGCAGCCCGGCGGGAGCAAACGAGCAGTACTTC
CDR3: CASSPAGANEQYF
size: NA
V: TRBV7-9
D: TRBD2
J: TRBJ2-7

DNA: TGTGCCAGCAGCTTAGATCTCGGGGACTCCTACAATGAGCAGTTCTTC
CDR3: CASSLDLGDSYNEQFF
size: NA
V: TRBV11-2
D: NA
J: TRBJ2-1

DNA: TGTGCCAGCAGCACCCTAAACACCGGGGAGCTGTTTTTT
CDR3: CASSTLNTGELFF
size: NA
V: TRBV7-2
D: NA
J: TRBJ2-2

DNA: TGTGCCAGTAGTACCCAGCCGGGACTAAGAAACCAAGAGACCCAGTACTTC
CDR3: CASSTQPGLRNQETQYF
size: NA
V: TRBV19
D: TRBD2
J: TRBJ2-5

DNA: TGTGCCAGCAGCCGTAGCGGGAGTCGCACAGATACGCAGTATTTT
CDR3: CASSRSGSRTDTQYF
size: NA
V: TRBV7-9
D: TRBD2
J: TRBJ2-3

DNA: TGTGCCAGCAGTTCAGGGGGGCAACCTAATGAAAAACTGTTTTTT
CDR3: CASSSGGQPNEKLFF
size: NA
V: TRBV7-6
D: TRBD1
J: TRBJ1-4

DNA: TGCGCCAGCAGCCAAGATCGAGGGGGATCAGGGCAGCCCCAGCATTTT
CDR3: CASSQDRGGSGQPQHF
size: NA
V: TRBV4-3
D: NA
J: TRBJ1-5

DNA: TGCGCCAGCAGCGTCGGAGCGGGGCCCCAAGAGACCCAGTACTTC
CDR3: CASSVGAGPQETQYF
size: NA
V: TRBV5-1
D: TRBD2
J: TRBJ2-5

DNA: TGTGCTAGCAGCTTAGGGCAGGGGGCAGGAGAGACCCAGTACTTC
CDR3: CASSLGQGAGETQYF
size: NA
V: TRBV7-7
D: TRBD1
J: TRBJ2-5

DNA: TGTGCCAGTAGTAGAAAGGGGAGCGCGGGACTAGCGGATTTCGAGACCTACGAGCAGTACTTC
CDR3: CASSRKGSAGLADFETYEQYF
size: NA
V: TRBV19
D: TRBD2
J: TRBJ2-7

DNA: TGTGCCAGCAGTCCCACCGGACAGGGACGAAACACCATATATTTT
CDR3: CASSPTGQGRNTIYF
size: NA
V: TRBV27
D: TRBD1
J: TRBJ1-3

DNA: TGTGCCAGTAGTATAAGGGGGCAGGGGTTGAGCAATCAGCCCCAGCATTTT
CDR3: CASSIRGQGLSNQPQHF
size: NA
V: TRBV19
D: TRBD1
J: TRBJ1-5

DNA: TGCAGCGTTTCAGCGGCGGACAGCGAAATAGGCTACACCTTC
CDR3: CSVSAADSEIGYTF
size: NA
V: TRBV29-1
D: NA
J: TRBJ1-2

DNA: TGTGCCAGCAGCTTTGCGGGACAGACTTACAATGAGCAGTTCTTC
CDR3: CASSFAGQTYNEQFF
size: NA
V: TRBV7-2
D: NA
J: TRBJ2-1

DNA: TGTGCCAGCAGCCTCGGACAATTTGGGACTGAAGCTTTCTTT
CDR3: CASSLGQFGTEAFF
size: once
V: TRBV7-8
D: NA
J: TRBJ1-1

DNA: TGTGCCAGCAGCTTAATAGGACAGGGGGACTATGGCTACACCTTC
CDR3: CASSLIGQGDYGYTF
size: NA
V: TRBV5-8
D: TRBD1
J: TRBJ1-2

DNA: TGTGCCTGGAGTGGGTTCGGCGGCCTAGAGCAGTTCTTC
CDR3: CAWSGFGGLEQFF
size: NA
V: TRBV30
D: NA
J: TRBJ2-1

DNA: TGCGCCAGCAGCTCAAGACAGGGGCCGAATGAAAAACTGTTTTTT
CDR3: CASSSRQGPNEKLFF
size: NA
V: TRBV5-1
D: TRBD1
J: TRBJ1-4

DNA: TGTGCCAGCAGCCTTGGAGGACTAGCGGCATCCTACGAGCAGTACTTC
CDR3: CASSLGGLAASYEQYF
size: NA
V: TRBV5-4
D: TRBD2
J: TRBJ2-7

DNA: TGTGCCAGCACCACCTCGACAGGGCGTACAGATACGCAGTATTTT
CDR3: CASTTSTGRTDTQYF
size: once
V: TRBV2
D: TRBD1
J: TRBJ2-3

DNA: TGTGCCAGCAGTCCACCCGTGGGAGGGAACGAAAAACTGTTTTTT
CDR3: CASSPPVGGNEKLFF
size: NA
V: TRBV28
D: NA
J: TRBJ1-4

DNA: TGTGCCAGCAGCCATGTAATAGCGGGAGGGCACGCCTACGAGCAGTACTTC
CDR3: CASSHVIAGGHAYEQYF
size: NA
V: TRBV5-4
D: TRBD2
J: TRBJ2-7

DNA: TGTGCCACCGGGGGGAATTCACCCCTCCACTTT
CDR3: CATGGNSPLHF
size: NA
V: TRBV19
D: NA
J: TRBJ1-6

DNA: TGTGCCAGCAGCTTCTCTTCGAATGAGCAGTTCTTC
CDR3: CASSFSSNEQFF
size: once
V: TRBV7-3
D: NA
J: TRBJ2-1

DNA: TGTGCCAGCAGCTTAGAGCGGGGGGGGAGAGATACGCAGTATTTT
CDR3: CASSLERGGRDTQYF
size: few
V: TRBV7-8
D: TRBD2
J: TRBJ2-3

DNA: TGTGCCAGCAGTTTATTCGCCCGAACAGAAGCTTTCTTT
CDR3: CASSLFARTEAFF
size: NA
V: TRBV27
D: NA
J: TRBJ1-1

DNA: TGTGCCAGCAGCCACCGGGACAAAAACACCGGGGAGCTGTTTTTT
CDR3: CASSHRDKNTGELFF
size: NA
V: TRBV7-2
D: NA
J: TRBJ2-2

DNA: TGTGCCAGCAGCCAAGATTGGGGGGGCTCCTACGAGCAGTACTTC
CDR3: CASSQDWGGSYEQYF
size: NA
V: TRBV3-1/TRBV3-2
D: TRBD2
J: TRBJ2-7

DNA: TGTGCCAGCAAACGGGGGGCCTCCTCCGAAGCTTTCTTT
CDR3: CASKRGASSEAFF
size: NA
V: TRBV6-5
D: NA
J: TRBJ1-1

DNA: TGTGCCAGCAGCCCCCGAGGGGGGGATGACTCTGGAAACACCATATATTTT
CDR3: CASSPRGGDDSGNTIYF
size: NA
V: TRBV7-2
D: NA
J: TRBJ1-3